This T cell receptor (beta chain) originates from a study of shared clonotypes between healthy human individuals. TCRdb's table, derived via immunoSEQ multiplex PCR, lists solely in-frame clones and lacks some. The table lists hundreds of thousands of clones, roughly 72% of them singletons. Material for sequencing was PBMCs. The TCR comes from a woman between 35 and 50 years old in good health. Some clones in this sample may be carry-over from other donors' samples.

CDR3 bases: TGTGCCAGCAGCCCCTGCAACCCCGGCGATGAGCAGTTCTTC. Protein: CASSPCNPGDEQFF. The chain couples TRBV7-9 to TRBJ2-1; D is undetermined. V lost 5 bases to trimming and J lost 8 bases, with 16 bases between them. This CDR3 is built from 14 residues. Germline V gene data show CDR1 as SEHNR and CDR2 as FQNEAQ (reference sequence).